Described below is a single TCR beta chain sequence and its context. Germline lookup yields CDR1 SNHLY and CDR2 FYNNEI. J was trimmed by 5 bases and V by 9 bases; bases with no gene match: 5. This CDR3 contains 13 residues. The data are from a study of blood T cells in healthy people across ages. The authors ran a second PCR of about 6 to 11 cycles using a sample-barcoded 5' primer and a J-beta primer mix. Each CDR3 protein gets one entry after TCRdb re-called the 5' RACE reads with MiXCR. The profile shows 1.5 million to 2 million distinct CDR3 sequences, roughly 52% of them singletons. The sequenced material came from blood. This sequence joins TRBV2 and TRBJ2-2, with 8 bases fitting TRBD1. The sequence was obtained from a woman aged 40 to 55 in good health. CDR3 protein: CASRQGSTGELFF. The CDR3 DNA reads TGTGCCAGTAGACAGGGGTCGACCGGGGAGCTGTTTTTT.